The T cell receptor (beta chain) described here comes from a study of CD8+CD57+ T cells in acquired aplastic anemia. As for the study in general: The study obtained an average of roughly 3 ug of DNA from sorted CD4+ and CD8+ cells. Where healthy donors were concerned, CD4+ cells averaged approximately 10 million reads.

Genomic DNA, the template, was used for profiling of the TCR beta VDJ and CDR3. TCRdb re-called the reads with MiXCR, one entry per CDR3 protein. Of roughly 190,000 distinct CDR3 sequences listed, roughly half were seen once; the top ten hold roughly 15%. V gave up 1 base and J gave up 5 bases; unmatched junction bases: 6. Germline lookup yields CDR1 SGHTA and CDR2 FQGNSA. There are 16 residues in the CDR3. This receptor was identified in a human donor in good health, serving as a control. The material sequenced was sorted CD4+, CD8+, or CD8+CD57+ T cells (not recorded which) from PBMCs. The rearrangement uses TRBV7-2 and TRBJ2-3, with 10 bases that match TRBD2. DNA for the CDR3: TGTGCCAGCAGCTTAGAAGCGGGGGGGCTACGAGATACGCAGTATTTT. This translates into CASSLEAGGLRDTQYF. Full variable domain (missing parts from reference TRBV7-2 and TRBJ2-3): GAGVSQSPSNKVTEKGKDVELRCDPISGHTALYWYRQSLGQGLEFLIYFQGNSAPDKSGLPSDRFSAERTGGSVSTLTIQRTQQEDSAVYLCASSLEAGGLRDTQYFGPGTRLTVL.